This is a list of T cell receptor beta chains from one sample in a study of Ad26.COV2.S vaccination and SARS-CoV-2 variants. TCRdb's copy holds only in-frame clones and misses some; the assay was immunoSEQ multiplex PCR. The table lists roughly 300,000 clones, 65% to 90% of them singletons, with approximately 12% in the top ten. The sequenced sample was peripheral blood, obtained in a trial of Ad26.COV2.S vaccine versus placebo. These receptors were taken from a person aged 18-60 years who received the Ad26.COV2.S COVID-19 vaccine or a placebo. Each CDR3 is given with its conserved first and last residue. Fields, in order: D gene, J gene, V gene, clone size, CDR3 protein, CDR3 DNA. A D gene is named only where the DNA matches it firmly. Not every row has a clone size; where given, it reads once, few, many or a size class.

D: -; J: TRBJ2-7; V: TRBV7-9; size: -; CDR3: CASSFPGQGYEQYF; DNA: TGTGCCAGCAGCTTCCCAGGGCAGGGCTACGAGCAGTACTTC
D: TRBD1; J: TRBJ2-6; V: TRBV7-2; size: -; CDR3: CAGGTGPLGANVLTF; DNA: TGTGCCGGGGGGACAGGGCCTCTTGGGGCCAACGTCCTGACTTTC
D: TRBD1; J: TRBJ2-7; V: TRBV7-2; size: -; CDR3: CASSLKTGNNYEQYF; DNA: TGTGCCAGCAGCTTAAAGACAGGGAACAACTACGAGCAGTACTTC
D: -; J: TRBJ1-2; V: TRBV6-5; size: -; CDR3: CASSYEPGPTYGYTF; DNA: TGTGCCAGCAGTTACGAACCGGGACCGACCTATGGCTACACCTTC
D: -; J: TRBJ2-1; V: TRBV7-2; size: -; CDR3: CASSFPGPGVYNEQFF; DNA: TGTGCCAGCAGCTTTCCGGGACCAGGGGTCTACAATGAGCAGTTCTTC
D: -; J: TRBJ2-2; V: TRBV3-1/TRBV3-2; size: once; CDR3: CASSQGVGELFF; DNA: TGTGCCAGCAGCCAAGGGGTCGGGGAGCTGTTTTTT
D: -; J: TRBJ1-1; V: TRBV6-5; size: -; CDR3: CASTGAGPWAEAFF; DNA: TGTGCCAGCACAGGCGCCGGGCCGTGGGCTGAAGCTTTCTTT
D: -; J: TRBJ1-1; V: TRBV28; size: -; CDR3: CASRNTEAFF; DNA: TGTGCCAGCAGGAACACTGAAGCTTTCTTT
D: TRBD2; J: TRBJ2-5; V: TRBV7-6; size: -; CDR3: CASSLALALAGGQYQETQYF; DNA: TGTGCCAGCAGCTTAGCGCTAGCCCTAGCGGGAGGGCAGTACCAAGAGACCCAGTACTTC
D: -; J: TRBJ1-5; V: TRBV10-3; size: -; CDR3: CAISDGNQPQHF; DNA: TGTGCCATCAGTGACGGGAATCAGCCCCAGCATTTT
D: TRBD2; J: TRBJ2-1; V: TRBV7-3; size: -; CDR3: CASSSGASGPVGEQFF; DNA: TGTGCCAGCAGCTCCGGGGCTAGCGGGCCGGTGGGTGAGCAGTTCTTC
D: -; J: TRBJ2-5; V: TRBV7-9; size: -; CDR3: CASFTPGYQETQYF; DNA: TGTGCCAGCTTTACACCGGGGTACCAAGAGACCCAGTACTTC
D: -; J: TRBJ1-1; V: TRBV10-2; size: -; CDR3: CASSVGWDTEAFF; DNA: TGCGCCAGCAGTGTGGGGTGGGACACTGAAGCTTTCTTT
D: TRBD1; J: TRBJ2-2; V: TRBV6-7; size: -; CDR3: CASSYRGTGGGPSYTGELFF; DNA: TGTGCCAGCAGTTACCGGGGGACAGGGGGCGGACCCTCATACACCGGGGAGCTGTTTTTT
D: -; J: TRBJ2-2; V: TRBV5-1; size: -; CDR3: CASSHNRGRGKTGELFF; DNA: TGCGCCAGCAGCCATAACCGAGGACGCGGGAAAACCGGGGAGCTGTTTTTT